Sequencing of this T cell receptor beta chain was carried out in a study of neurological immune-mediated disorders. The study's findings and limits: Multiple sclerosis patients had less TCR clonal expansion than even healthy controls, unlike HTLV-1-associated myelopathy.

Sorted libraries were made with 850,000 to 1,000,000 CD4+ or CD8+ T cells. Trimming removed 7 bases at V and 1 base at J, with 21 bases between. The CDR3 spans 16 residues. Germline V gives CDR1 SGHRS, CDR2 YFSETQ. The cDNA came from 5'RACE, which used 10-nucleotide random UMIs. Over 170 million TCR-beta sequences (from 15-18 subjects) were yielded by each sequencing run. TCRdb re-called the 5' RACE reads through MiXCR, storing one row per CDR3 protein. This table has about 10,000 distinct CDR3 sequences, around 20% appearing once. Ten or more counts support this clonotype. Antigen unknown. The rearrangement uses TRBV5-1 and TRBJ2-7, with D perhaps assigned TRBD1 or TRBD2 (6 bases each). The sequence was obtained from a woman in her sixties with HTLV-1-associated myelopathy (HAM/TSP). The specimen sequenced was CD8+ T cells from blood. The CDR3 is CASAWWAGEESYEQYF. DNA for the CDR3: TGCGCCAGCGCCTGGTGGGCAGGGGAGGAGTCCTACGAGCAGTACTTC.